This T cell receptor beta chain is drawn from a study of somatic mutations in cytotoxic T cells in rheumatoid arthritis (dated by TCRdb to 2016 to 2017). Background on the whole study: A FACSAria II or Sony SH800 was used to flow-sort some V beta antibody-stained T-cell populations at nearly 100% purity, and TCRB sequencing was also done on sorted V beta1+ cells. In newly diagnosed rheumatoid arthritis without treatment, the study examined if expanded CD8+ T-cell clones harbor somatic mutations, relying on TCRB deep sequencing to characterize clonality. For roughly 63 rheumatoid arthritis patients and 20 healthy controls, TCRB deep sequencing was carried out. The median ages of the patient and control groups were essentially identical. What the study reported, not specific to this receptor: Several identical CD8+ TCRB sequences were found in both blood and synovial fluid, and in about an eighth of the roughly 65 patients the largest CD8+ clone exceeded 20% of CD8+ cells. In patients, CD8+ clonality rose with age (Spearman r ~ 0.53), which was not the case in healthy controls. CD8+ T-cell clonality did not differ significantly between rheumatoid arthritis patients and age-matched healthy controls. No adjustment for multiple comparisons was made for the slight TRBV07 underrepresentation in patients. The antigen targets of the expanded CD8+ clones were unknown, and absence from virus-specific databases did not rule out viral specificity.

With a median age of approximately 56 years (range 21-70) and approximately 50% female, the healthy controls consisted of some 20 blood donors whose buffy coats were used. On an AutoMACS, CD4+ and CD8+ cells were isolated via positive magnetic bead selection, and their purity was verified by flow cytometry. Isolation of peripheral blood mononuclear cells was done through Ficoll-Paque PLUS density gradient separation. DNA was extracted from CD4-enriched, CD8-enriched or PBMC samples with Nucleospin Tissue or Tissue XS kits and quantified with a Qubit 2.0 fluorometer. For this clone: This receptor's antigen is unknown. No much larger clone exists at a distance of one base, and base qualities are not known.

Sequencing of TCRB CDR3 was done on genomic DNA with the immunoSEQ assay. As for the original processing: Nothing other than productive TCRB rearrangements was included in the analyses. Defining a clone by its unique TCRB CDR3 sequence, the study calculated clonality as a productive clonality index derived from Shannon entropy. The template counts of each clone relative to the total templates per sample were used to calculate repertoire overlap between two samples. V-gene usage from TCRB sequencing and V-gene usage measured by flow cytometry were correlated (Spearman r of roughly 0.61). The table comes from immuneACCESS by way of TCRdb, which keeps in-frame sequences with V and J called. Part of the clones is missing from these tables; in studies checked, under half for an unresolved V gene and the rest for unknown reasons. V and J calls and clone size are given by that table; D and trimming were obtained from the DNA. The sample records about 33,000 clones, about four fifths of which are singletons. The top ten hold roughly 3.2% of the sample.

The CDR3 covers 15 residues, taking in both the cysteine and the phenylalanine. The DNA shown is the 45-base CDR3, in frame from base 1. The germline V gene sets CDR1 to SGHAT and CDR2 to FQNNGV. V lost 5 bases and J lost 6 bases, and the count of bases not matched to a germline gene is 10. Input material: CD8+ T cells sorted from blood. The V gene is TRBV11-2 and the J gene is TRBJ2-3; TRBD2 lines up with 8 middle nucleotides. This TCR was sampled from a man aged 35 to 55 in good health. The CDR3 in this case is CASSHGAGALDTQYF. The DNA sequence is as follows: TGTGCCAGCAGCCATGGAGCGGGAGCTTTGGATACGCAGTATTTT.